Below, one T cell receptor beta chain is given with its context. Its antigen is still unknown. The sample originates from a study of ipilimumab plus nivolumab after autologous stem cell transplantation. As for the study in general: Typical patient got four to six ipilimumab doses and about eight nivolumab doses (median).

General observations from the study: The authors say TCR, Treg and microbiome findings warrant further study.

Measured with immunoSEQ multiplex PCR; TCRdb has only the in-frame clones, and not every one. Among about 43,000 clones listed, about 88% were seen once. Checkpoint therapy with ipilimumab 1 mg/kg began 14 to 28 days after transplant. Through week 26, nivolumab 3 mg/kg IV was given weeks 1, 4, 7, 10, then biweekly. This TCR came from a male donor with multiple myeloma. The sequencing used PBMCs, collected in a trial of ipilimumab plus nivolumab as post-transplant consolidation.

CDR3 nucleotide sequence: TGTGCCAGCAGCGTAGACCGGGGGTCGAGAGACGAGCAGTACTTC. It encodes CASSVDRGSRDEQYF. The genes are TRBV9 and TRBJ2-7, with a tentative D call TRBD2 (6 bases). Germline-derived CDR1 and CDR2 are SGDLS and YYNGEE. Deletions cut 0 bases from V and 5 bases from J, with 15 bases between. The CDR3 totals 15 residues.